Following are 14 T cell receptor beta chains from one sample sequenced in a study of blood T cell repertoires in COVID-19. Profiling relied on immunoSEQ multiplex PCR, and the TCRdb table lists in-frame clones only, not all of them. This sample has about 110,000 clones, with 71% found just once. Source material: peripheral blood. These receptors were taken from a human donor with acute or convalescent COVID-19. The donor label of this sample is uncertain.

The chain carries TRBV5-8 and TRBJ1-2; 7 nucleotides line up with TRBD1. The CDR3 spans 16 residues. Germline assignment: CDR1 SGHTS and CDR2 YDEGEE. With 4 bases clipped from V and 5 bases from J, the junction kept 14 bases outside the gene matches. CDR3 nucleotide sequence: TGTGCCAGCAGCAGAGATCCGACAGGGATGAAATATGGCTACACCTTC. Its translation is CASSRDPTGMKYGYTF. Complete variable domain (other parts from reference TRBV5-8 and TRBJ1-2): EAGVTQSPTHLIKTRGQQATLRCSPISGHTSVYWYQQALGLGLQFLLWYDEGEERNRGNFPPRFSGRQFPNYSSELNVNALELEDSALYLCASSRDPTGMKYGYTFGSGTRLTVV.

V and J are TRBV7-9 and TRBJ2-2, with D hard to call. This CDR3 spans 14 amino acids. Germline CDR1 reads SEHNR; CDR2 reads FQNEAQ (reference sequence). Trimming removed 6 bases at V and 2 bases at J, with 10 bases between. CDR3 residues: CASRVRINTGELFF. The CDR3 DNA follows: TGTGCCAGCAGGGTCAGGATTAACACCGGGGAGCTGTTTTTT. The whole variable domain, filled in from reference TRBV7-9 and TRBJ2-2, reads DTGVSQNPRHKITKRGQNVTFRCDPISEHNRLYWYRQTLGQGPEFLTYFQNEAQLEKSRLLSDRFSAERPKGSFSTLEIQRTEQGDSAMYLCASRVRINTGELFFGEGSRLTVL.

The rearrangement joins TRBV21-1 to TRBJ2-3; TRBD2, the table's D call, was not compared with the DNA. TRBV21-1 has pseudogene status. This CDR3 spans 17 amino acids. The CDR3 DNA reads as TGTGCCAGCGTACGGACCCCAGCGGGGGGCTTCACAGATACGCAGTATTTT. Translation gives CASVRTPAGGFTDTQYF.

The chain has TRBV18 and TRBJ2-1; the match to TRBD1 covers 8 bases. The V segment lost 2 bases and the J segment 3 bases; nucleotides outside the gene matches: 9. CDR3 length: 17 residues. Germline V gene sequence: CDR1 KGHSH, CDR2 LQKENI. The CDR3 bases are TGTGCCAGCTCACCAGTCCGGAACAGGGGGAGCTACAATGAGCAGTTCTTC. As protein: CASSPVRNRGSYNEQFF.

This clone was recorded at least ten times. This chain uses TRBV3-1 (or the pseudogene TRBV3-2) with TRBJ2-5, with D unclear. Trimming removed 3 bases at V and 2 bases at J, with 16 bases between. The germline CDR1 and CDR2 sequences are LGHDT and YNNKEL (reference sequence). The CDR3 is 16 amino acids. DNA for the CDR3: TGTGCCAGCAGCCAGGCCCGAGCGCGGATACAAGAGACCCAGTACTTC. Its protein product is CASSQARARIQETQYF.

The chain uses TRBV3-1 (or the pseudogene TRBV3-2) and TRBJ2-1; 12 nucleotides agree with TRBD2. There are 18 residues in the CDR3. V lost 6 bases and J lost 5; bases outside the gene matches: 14. Germline V gene sequence: CDR1 LGHDT, CDR2 YNNKEL (reference sequence). The CDR3 coding sequence is TGTGCCAGCAGTTGGACTAGCGGGATAATTAAACTTCACAATGAGCAGTTCTTC. Residues: CASSWTSGIIKLHNEQFF.

The chain employs TRBV5-8 and TRBJ2-2; 8 positions agree with TRBD2. Trimming removed 5 bases from V and 1 base from J; junction bases left unmatched: 7. Looked up from germline, CDR1 is SGHTS and CDR2 is YDEGEE. The CDR3 sequence is 16 residues long. CDR3 loop: CASRTYSGENTGELFF. The CDR3 coding sequence is TGTGCCAGCAGGACTTATAGCGGGGAGAACACCGGGGAGCTGTTTTTT.

The chain has TRBV29-1 and TRBJ2-7, with 8 bases fitting TRBD2. This CDR3 has 15 residues. J lost 3 bases, V lost 3 bases, and 10 bases had no gene match. Germline V gives CDR1 SQVTM, CDR2 ANQGSEA. Here the CDR3 reads CSVEFSGGGHYEQYF. CDR3 coding DNA: TGCAGCGTTGAGTTTTCGGGAGGGGGTCACTACGAGCAGTACTTC.

The chain couples TRBV6-1 to TRBJ1-4; D uncertain. The CDR3 has 14 residues. V lost 5 bases and J lost 0, with 7 bases in between. Germline assignment: CDR1 MNHNS and CDR2 SASEGT. The CDR3 loop reads CASSQDATNEKLFF. The CDR3 DNA reads as TGTGCCAGCAGTCAGGATGCAACTAATGAAAAACTGTTTTTT.

To note about this clone: A read error is possible here, since a much larger clone lies one base away. The same CDR3 is also encoded by other DNA sequences in this sample. This chain uses TRBV12-3 or TRBV12-4 with TRBJ1-1, with D uncertain. This CDR3 comprises 13 residues. V was clipped by 2 bases and J by 0 bases, with 4 bases between them. The CDR3 DNA is TGTGCCAGCAGTTTAACGGTGAACACTGAAGCTTTCTTT. It specifies CASSLTVNTEAFF.

The chain is built from TRBV6-5 and TRBJ2-3; D call uncertain. Deletions cut 5 bases from V and 1 base from J, with 10 bases between. This CDR3 region has 14 residues. Germline V gene data show CDR1 as MNHEY and CDR2 as SVGAGI. The CDR3 nucleotides read TGTGCCAGCAGTCTCGGTCTTGGCACAGATACGCAGTATTTT. Protein product: CASSLGLGTDTQYF.

The chain links TRBV7-9 to TRBJ1-3; D may be TRBD1 (6 bases). The V gene lost 4 bases and the J gene lost 2 bases, with 9 bases spanning the gap. In germline, CDR1 is SEHNR, CDR2 FQNEAQ (reference sequence). The CDR3 spans 14 residues. The CDR3 nucleotides read TGTGCCAGCAGCTCCAACAGGGCTGGAAACACCATATATTTT. It specifies CASSSNRAGNTIYF. Drawing the rest from reference TRBV7-9 and TRBJ1-3, the complete variable domain is DTGVSQNPRHKITKRGQNVTFRCDPISEHNRLYWYRQTLGQGPEFLTYFQNEAQLEKSRLLSDRFSAERPKGSFSTLEIQRTEQGDSAMYLCASSSNRAGNTIYFGEGSWLTVV.

The chain joins TRBV7-9 to TRBJ2-2; D is ambiguous. V gave up 5 bases and J gave up 2 bases, with 12 bases separating them. This CDR3 has 15 residues. In germline, CDR1 is SEHNR, CDR2 FQNEAQ (reference sequence). The chain's CDR3 is CASSPRSLNTGELFF. CDR3 sequence (DNA): TGTGCCAGCAGCCCCCGGTCACTCAACACCGGGGAGCTGTTTTTT.

In this sample, this clone turned up a few times. This chain uses TRBV12-3 or TRBV12-4 with TRBJ1-2, with TRBD1 as a possible D gene (6 bases). Trimming shortened V by 4 bases and J by 8 bases, and 14 bases separated the two germline ends. This CDR3 has 13 amino acids. The chain's CDR3 is CASSSQGFGGYTF. CDR3 in DNA: TGTGCCAGCAGTTCGCAGGGGTTTGGGGGCTACACCTTC.